Listed here is a single TCR beta chain. What it binds is not known. This entry comes from a study of response to subunit inactivated influenza vaccine. Regarding the study as a whole: Few new T cells, the authors suggested, are recruited by each seasonal influenza vaccination.

In TCRdb, the RT-PCR reads were re-called with MiXCR into one record per CDR3 protein. This table has almost 600,000 distinct CDR3 sequences, about 14% appearing once. The specimen was PBMCs from blood, collected about 11 days after vaccination. This sequence originates from a man over 45 who received an inactivated influenza vaccine.

In DNA form, the CDR3 reads TGTGCCAGCAGTTTGGCCAACGATTTCACAGATACGCAGTATTTT. Translation gives CASSLANDFTDTQYF. The gene calls are TRBV12-3 or TRBV12-4 and TRBJ2-3; no reliable D call. The V end lost 3 bases, the J end lost 2 bases, and 12 bases lay between the germline ends. This CDR3 is built from 15 residues.